The clone carrying this T cell receptor (beta chain) has only one observation. In this CDR3 the conserved last residue, phenylalanine or tryptophan, is missing, so a read error is likely. This sample is drawn from a study of T cells in Graves' hyperthyroidism and ophthalmopathy. TCR beta CDR3 region amplification was performed from RNA transcripts. The HTBI primer set drove a first-round RT-PCR of the TCR CDR3. TCRdb re-analysed the multiplex PCR reads in MiXCR, keeping a single row per CDR3 protein. The sample includes about 770,000 distinct CDR3 sequences, roughly a sixth seen only once; the top ten take about a sixth. Patients with uncontrolled infections, other autoimmune diseases, pregnancy or lactation were excluded. V lost 3 bases to trimming and J lost 0 bases, with 6 bases between them. Germline CDR1 DFQATT, CDR2 SNEGSKA (reference sequence). The CDR3 is 12 residues long.

The rearrangement links TRBV20-1 to TRBJ2-7, with a possible D match to TRBD2 (5 bases). The receptor comes from a woman aged 50 to 60 with Graves' hyperthyroidism that later progressed to Graves' ophthalmopathy. The sequencing input was blood. The CDR3 loop is CSASGDSYEQYS. CDR3 bases: TGCAGTGCTAGCGGGGACTCCTACGAGCAGTACTCC.